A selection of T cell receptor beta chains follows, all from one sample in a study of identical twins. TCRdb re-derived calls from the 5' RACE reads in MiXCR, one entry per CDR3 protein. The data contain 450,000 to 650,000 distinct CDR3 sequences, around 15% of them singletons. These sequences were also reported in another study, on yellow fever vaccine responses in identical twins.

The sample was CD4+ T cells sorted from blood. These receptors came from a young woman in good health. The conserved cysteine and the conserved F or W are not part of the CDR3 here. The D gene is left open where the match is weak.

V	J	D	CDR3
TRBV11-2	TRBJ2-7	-	ASRDDSNYEQY
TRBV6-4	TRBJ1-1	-	ASSARVGAEAF
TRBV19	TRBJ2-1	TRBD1	ASSIQGARNEQF
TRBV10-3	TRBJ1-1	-	AIQEGNTEAF
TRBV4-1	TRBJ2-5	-	ASSQAPLHGETQY
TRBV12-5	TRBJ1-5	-	ASGIGRTSNQPQH
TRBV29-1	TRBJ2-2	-	SVGAQGSTGELF
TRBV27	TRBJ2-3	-	ASSPKRPLIGTDTQY
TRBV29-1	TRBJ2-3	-	SVVAGNTDTQY
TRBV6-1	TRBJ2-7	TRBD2	AISARLTSGTAYEQY
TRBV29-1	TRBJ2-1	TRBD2	SVGGGYNEQF
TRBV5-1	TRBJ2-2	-	ASSLGGTNTGELF
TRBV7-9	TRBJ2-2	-	ASSPGDKGNTGELF